The table lists the clone carrying this T cell receptor beta chain with a few counts. What it binds is unknown. Germline V CDR1 and CDR2: SGHAT, FQNNGV. The trim removed 5 bases at V and 6 bases at J, leaving 4 bases unmatched. This CDR3 contains 14 residues. RNA transcripts provided the source from which TCR beta CDR3 regions were amplified. When the TCR CDR3 underwent first-round RT-PCR, the HTBI primer set was used. From the multiplex PCR reads, TCRdb called clonotypes with MiXCR, one entry per CDR3 protein. This sample has about 360,000 distinct CDR3 sequences, with 15% to 19% found just once. The entry originates in a study of T cells in Graves' hyperthyroidism and ophthalmopathy. Findings and limits, study-wide: Most thyroid clonotypes with frequency above 0.001 were detected in blood.

What was sequenced was blood. The chain links TRBV11-2 to TRBJ2-7; 13 nucleotides match TRBD2. The TCR was taken from a young woman with Graves' hyperthyroidism that later progressed to Graves' ophthalmopathy. CDR3 nucleotide sequence: TGTGCCAGCAGCACTAGCGGGAGGGCCTTCGAGCAGTACTTC. This gives the protein CASSTSGRAFEQYF.